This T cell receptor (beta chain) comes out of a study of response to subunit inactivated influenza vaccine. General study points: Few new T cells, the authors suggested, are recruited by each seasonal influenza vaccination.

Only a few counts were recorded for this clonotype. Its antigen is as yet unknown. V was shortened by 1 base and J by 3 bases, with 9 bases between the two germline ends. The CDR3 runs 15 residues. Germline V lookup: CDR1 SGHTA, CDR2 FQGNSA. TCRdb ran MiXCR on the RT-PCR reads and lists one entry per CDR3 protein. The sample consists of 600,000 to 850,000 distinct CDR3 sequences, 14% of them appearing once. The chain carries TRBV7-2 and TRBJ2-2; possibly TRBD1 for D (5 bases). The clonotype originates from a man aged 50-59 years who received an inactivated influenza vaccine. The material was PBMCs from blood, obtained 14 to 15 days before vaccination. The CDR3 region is CASSLGGLDTGELFF. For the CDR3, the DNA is TGTGCCAGCAGCTTAGGGGGCTTAGACACCGGGGAGCTGTTTTTT.